This is a list of T cell receptor beta chains from one sample in a study of response to subunit inactivated influenza vaccine. TCRdb ran MiXCR on the RT-PCR reads and lists one entry per CDR3 protein. The sample holds over 150,000 distinct CDR3 sequences, about 10% seen once. Sequencing used CD8+ T cells sorted from PBMCs, obtained less than 30 months after vaccination. These receptors were collected from a man aged 45-69 years who received an inactivated influenza vaccine. Each CDR3 is given with its conserved first and last residue. D genes are given only for firm matches. The size field is filled for only some rows; it gives once, few, many or a size class.

J: TRBJ2-7; D: -; V: TRBV5-5; size: -; CDR3: CASSLVAGTMNEQYF; DNA: TGTGCCAGCAGCTTGGTGGCAGGGACCATGAACGAGCAGTACTTC
J: TRBJ1-2; D: -; V: TRBV6-5; size: many; CDR3: CASRDLNYGYTF; DNA: TGTGCCAGCAGGGACCTCAACTATGGCTACACCTTC
J: TRBJ2-5; D: -; V: TRBV5-1; size: few; CDR3: CASSTPRTPETQYF; DNA: TGCGCCAGCAGCACCCCTAGGACCCCAGAGACCCAGTACTTC
J: TRBJ2-1; D: TRBD1; V: TRBV11-2; size: few; CDR3: CASSQTGTGVYEQFF; DNA: TGTGCCAGCAGCCAAACCGGGACAGGGGTCTATGAGCAGTTCTTC
J: TRBJ2-1; D: TRBD2; V: TRBV28; size: few; CDR3: CASSSRVAGISYNEQFF; DNA: TGTGCCAGCAGCTCTCGGGTAGCGGGAATCTCCTACAATGAGCAGTTCTTC
J: TRBJ1-1; D: -; V: TRBV11-2; size: few; CDR3: CASSSFLSTEAFF; DNA: TGTGCCAGCAGCTCATTTCTTTCGACTGAAGCTTTCTTT
J: TRBJ2-7; D: -; V: TRBV7-2; size: few; CDR3: CASSRRDGSYEQYF; DNA: TGTGCCAGCAGCAGAAGGGACGGGAGCTACGAGCAGTACTTC
J: TRBJ2-1; D: TRBD2; V: TRBV3-1; size: many; CDR3: CASSLTSGGAYNEQFF; DNA: TGTGCCAGCAGCCTAACTAGCGGGGGGGCCTACAATGAGCAGTTCTTC
J: TRBJ2-1; D: -; V: TRBV11-1; size: -; CDR3: CASSLPSNPDGSYNEQFF; DNA: TGTGCCAGCAGCTTACCATCTAACCCGGACGGCTCCTACAATGAGCAGTTCTTC
J: TRBJ2-3; D: -; V: TRBV2; size: -; CDR3: CASSPSPAGPDTQYF; DNA: TGTGCCAGCAGCCCATCGCCGGCAGGTCCAGATACGCAGTATTTT
J: TRBJ2-7; D: -; V: TRBV4-2; size: -; CDR3: CASSQERSSAYEQYF; DNA: TGTGCCAGCAGCCAAGAAAGAAGTTCGGCCTACGAGCAGTACTTC
J: TRBJ2-3; D: TRBD2; V: TRBV4-1; size: -; CDR3: CASSQHGLAGGTDTQYF; DNA: TGCGCCAGCAGCCAACACGGACTAGCGGGGGGCACAGATACGCAGTATTTT
J: TRBJ2-3; D: -; V: TRBV20-1; size: -; CDR3: CSAGTDTQYF; DNA: TGCAGTGCTGGCACAGATACGCAGTATTTT
J: TRBJ2-2; D: -; V: TRBV9; size: many; CDR3: CASSVGRYPGELFF; DNA: TGTGCCAGCAGCGTAGGCAGGTATCCCGGGGAGCTGTTTTTT
J: TRBJ2-3; D: -; V: TRBV28; size: -; CDR3: CASSIGATSTDTQYF; DNA: TGTGCCAGCAGTATAGGCGCTACTAGCACAGATACGCAGTATTTT
J: TRBJ1-4; D: -; V: TRBV7-9; size: many; CDR3: CASSLAVTPNEKLFF; DNA: TGTGCCAGCAGCTTAGCGGTTACTCCAAATGAAAAACTGTTTTTT
J: TRBJ1-1; D: -; V: TRBV12-3/TRBV12-4; size: -; CDR3: CASSLDSLNTEAFF; DNA: TGTGCCAGCAGTTTAGACAGTTTGAACACTGAAGCTTTCTTT
J: TRBJ2-3; D: -; V: TRBV24-1; size: -; CDR3: CATSEHADTQYF; DNA: TGTGCCACCAGCGAGCATGCAGATACGCAGTATTTT
J: TRBJ1-1; D: TRBD1; V: TRBV7-9; size: -; CDR3: CASSRTGVKAFF; DNA: TGTGCCAGCAGCCGGACAGGGGTTAAAGCTTTCTTT
J: TRBJ2-7; D: -; V: TRBV14; size: -; CDR3: CASSQGDTVYYEQYF; DNA: TGTGCCAGCAGCCAAGGGGACACGGTTTACTACGAGCAGTACTTC
J: TRBJ1-1; D: TRBD1; V: TRBV20-1; size: many; CDR3: CSAWGQGSPEAFF; DNA: TGCAGTGCCTGGGGACAGGGGAGCCCTGAAGCTTTCTTT
J: TRBJ1-5; D: -; V: TRBV7-8; size: few; CDR3: CASSLAAQPQHF; DNA: TGTGCCAGCAGCTTAGCAGCACAGCCCCAGCATTTT
J: TRBJ2-5; D: -; V: TRBV28; size: -; CDR3: CASSLSGTQYF; DNA: TGTGCCAGCAGTTTGTCGGGTACTCAGTACTTC
J: TRBJ2-3; D: TRBD2; V: TRBV7-9; size: -; CDR3: CASSLGLAGVADTQYF; DNA: TGTGCCAGCAGCCTGGGACTAGCGGGAGTGGCAGATACGCAGTATTTT
J: TRBJ2-5; D: -; V: TRBV7-8; size: -; CDR3: CASSPGLVGETQYF; DNA: TGTGCCAGCAGCCCAGGACTCGTGGGAGAGACCCAGTACTTC
J: TRBJ2-2; D: TRBD2; V: TRBV19; size: few; CDR3: CASSTLFLAGAAGELFF; DNA: TGTGCCAGTAGTACCCTGTTTCTAGCGGGAGCGGCCGGGGAGCTGTTTTTT